Following are 15 T cell receptor beta chains from one sample sequenced in a study of blood T cells in healthy people across ages. A second PCR of about 7 to 11 cycles used a sample-barcoded 5' primer and a J-beta primer mix. One entry per CDR3 protein, called by TCRdb with MiXCR from the 5' RACE reads. The table includes 250,000 to 300,000 distinct CDR3 sequences, about 25% detected once. Sequencing was performed on blood. Every receptor here comes from a woman between 70 and 85 years old in good health.

This sequence joins TRBV15 and TRBJ2-2; a weak D match, TRBD1 (6 bases). Trimming left V 2 bases short and J 7 bases short, with 20 bases between. The V gene's germline CDR1 is LNHNV and CDR2 YYDKDF (reference sequence). CDR3 length: 17 residues. The CDR3 DNA is TGTGCCACCAGCAGATCCGGGTTTACAGGGATCGGCGGGGAGCTGTTTTTT. Amino acid sequence: CATSRSGFTGIGGELFF.

A few counts support this clonotype. This chain links TRBV6-5 with TRBJ2-5; maybe TRBD1 (6 bases). This CDR3 has 14 amino acids. Trimming left V 2 bases short and J 7 bases short, with 14 bases between. Germline V CDR1 and CDR2: MNHEY, SVGAGI. CDR3 amino acids: CASSYNRESGTQYF. Here the CDR3 DNA reads TGTGCCAGCAGTTACAACAGGGAGTCGGGGACCCAGTACTTC.

There are many counts of this clonotype. The V gene is TRBV29-1, the J gene TRBJ1-1; no firm D call. Deletions cut 2 bases from V and 8 bases from J, with 9 bases between. There are 11 residues in the CDR3. CDR1 SQVTM and CDR2 ANQGSEA come from the germline V gene. This chain's CDR3 is CSVEIDREAFF. The CDR3 DNA follows: TGCAGCGTTGAAATAGACCGAGAAGCTTTCTTT.

This clonotype was seen more than once but under ten times. The V gene is TRBV6-2 or TRBV6-3, the J gene TRBJ1-5, with D hard to call. V lost 2 bases and J lost 3, with 17 bases in between. Germline V lookup: CDR1 MNHEY, CDR2 SVGEGT. The CDR3 is 17 amino acids. The CDR3 spells CASSYQKDRVINQPQHF. For the CDR3, the DNA is TGTGCCAGCAGTTACCAAAAGGACCGGGTCATCAATCAGCCCCAGCATTTT.

The chain uses TRBV2 and TRBJ1-1, with 8 bases identical to TRBD1. The CDR3 is 15 amino acids. Looked up from germline, CDR1 is SNHLY and CDR2 is FYNNEI. J lost 5 bases, V lost 2 bases, and 7 bases had no gene match. CDR3 region: CASSERAGGLTEAFF. The CDR3 DNA sequence: TGTGCCAGCAGTGAAAGGGCAGGGGGCTTAACTGAAGCTTTCTTT.

The chain employs TRBV28 and TRBJ2-7, with a possible D match to TRBD1 (6 bases). The V end was cut by 3 bases, the J end by 0 bases, with 12 bases between. Germline loops: CDR1 MDHEN, CDR2 SYDVKM. This CDR3 has 15 residues. CDR3 sequence (DNA): TGTGCCAGCAGTTTCCGACACAGGGTCTCCTACGAGCAGTACTTC. This sequence encodes CASSFRHRVSYEQYF.

The rearrangement uses TRBV5-1 and TRBJ1-1; unclear D gene. V lost 5 bases and J 3 bases, leaving 5 bases between the germline ends. This CDR3 is built from 11 residues. Germline V lookup: CDR1 SGHRS, CDR2 YFSETQ. The CDR3 reads CASRSDTEAFF. The DNA for the CDR3 is TGCGCCAGCAGATCGGACACTGAAGCTTTCTTT.

Details on this clonotype: A much larger clone is a single base away; this may be a read error. The chain combines TRBV20-1 with TRBJ2-5; D is ambiguous. The ends were cut back, 6 bases at V and 0 bases at J, with 11 bases in the middle. Germline CDR1 is DFQATT and CDR2 is SNEGSKA (reference sequence). This CDR3 spans 13 amino acids. CDR3 bases: TGCAGTGCCCTCGGACGGGACCAAGAGACCCAGTACTTC. Translation gives CSALGRDQETQYF.

This sequence joins TRBV7-3 and TRBJ2-7; D might be TRBD1 (6 bases). V dropped 5 bases and J dropped 3 bases, with 17 bases sitting between them. Germline lookup yields CDR1 SGHTA and CDR2 FQGTGA. This CDR3 is 15 amino acids long. DNA of the CDR3: TGTGCCAGCAGCCCCAAAGGGGGTCCAGTCTACGAGCAGTACTTC. Its protein product is CASSPKGGPVYEQYF.

This chain links TRBV28 with TRBJ2-7, with D possibly being TRBD2 (6 bases). The CDR3 has 14 residues. Germline V CDR1 and CDR2: MDHEN, SYDVKM. Trimming removed 4 bases from V and 3 bases from J, with 13 bases in between. In DNA, the CDR3 is TGTGCCAGCAGTTCCCCGGGACTCCGCTACGAGCAGTACTTC. Its translation is CASSSPGLRYEQYF.

The CDR3, as DNA: TGCGCCAGCAGCTTGACAGTCACAAGCTCCTACGAGCAGTACTTC. Protein product: CASSLTVTSSYEQYF. The rearrangement links TRBV5-1 to TRBJ2-7; D gene unclear. CDR1 and CDR2 (germline): SGHRS, YFSETQ. Between the trimmed V and J ends, which lost 1 base and 0 bases, there was a span of 11 bases. CDR3 length: 15 residues.

This clonotype was found a few times. This rearrangement joins TRBV20-1 to TRBJ2-1, with 7 bases that match TRBD1. The length of the CDR3 is 14 residues. Trimming cost V 6 bases and J 4 bases; bases outside gene matches: 9. Germline CDR1 DFQATT, CDR2 SNEGSKA (reference sequence). CDR3: CSARGQSNYNEQFF. The CDR3 DNA follows: TGCAGTGCCAGGGGACAGAGTAATTACAATGAGCAGTTCTTC.

The V call is TRBV2, the J call TRBJ2-6, with 8 bases fitting TRBD2. Germline V gene sequence: CDR1 SNHLY, CDR2 FYNNEI. After removal of 0 bases from V and 0 bases from J, the junction contained 1 base not matched to a gene. The CDR3 length is 17 residues. The CDR3 reads CASSEARGASGANVLTF. Here the CDR3 DNA reads TGTGCCAGCAGTGAAGCGCGGGGGGCCTCTGGGGCCAACGTCCTGACTTTC.

This clonotype was seen ten or more times. V is TRBV4-1 and J is TRBJ2-5; D possibly matches TRBD1 or TRBD2 (5 bases each). The germline gives CDR1 MGHRA, CDR2 YSYEKL. Between the trimmed V and J ends, which lost 4 bases and 2 bases, there was a span of 11 bases. This CDR3 is built from 14 residues. This CDR3 reads CASSPAGAQETQYF. For the CDR3, the DNA is TGCGCCAGCAGCCCCGCCGGGGCTCAAGAGACCCAGTACTTC.

This clonotype has just a few counts. The V gene is TRBV20-1, the J gene TRBJ2-1, with 7 nucleotides matching TRBD2. Germline V gene data show CDR1 as DFQATT and CDR2 as SNEGSKA (reference sequence). This CDR3 is built from 14 residues. Trimming cost V 4 bases and J 8 bases; bases outside gene matches: 11. The CDR3 sequence is CSAKPGGSGYEQFF. The DNA for the CDR3 is TGCAGTGCTAAGCCGGGCGGGAGTGGGTATGAGCAGTTCTTC.